This TCR beta chain was recorded in a study of human T cells and chemical hapten exposure. To note about this clonotype: The target antigen is unknown.

General study findings and limits: DPC sensitization produced no change in TCRs with frequency above 1 in 1000.

The CDR3 has 13 residues. Original data processing: Sample TCR totals centred on a median of about 92,000, ranging roughly 20,000 to 690,600. A single record per CDR3 protein comes from TCRdb applying MiXCR to the RACE reads. The V and J calls were not made by the authors but by TCRdb's processing. The repertoire has roughly 250,000 distinct CDR3 sequences, approximately 8.6% of them found once; the top ten carry 2.3%. Time point meaning: pre-sensitization, week 0. Treatment given: therapeutic diphenylcyclopropenone sensitization with weekly scalp DPC. This sequence joins TRBV21-1 and TRBJ2-5. TRBV21-1 is labeled a pseudogene. This TCR came from a woman aged 40-49 years with alopecia areata. Some clones in this sample may be carry-over from other donors' samples. The starting material was whole blood, obtained in connection with sensitization to the hapten diphenylcyclopropenone (DPC). The CDR3 nucleotides read TGTGCCAGCAGCAAAGGTATGAAGAAGACCCAGTACTTC. Protein product: CASSKGMKKTQYF.